The entry that follows covers one T cell receptor beta chain sequence. In germline, CDR1 is ENHRY, CDR2 SYGVKD. Unmatched junction bases numbered 24, after V lost 4 bases and J lost 10 bases. CDR3 length: 19 residues. These data are taken from a study of STAT5B mutations in CD4+ large granular lymphocyte leukemia. Sequencing was performed with immunoSEQ multiplex PCR; in TCRdb, only in-frame clones are kept and a portion is missing. This table has 40,000 or so clones, around 72% appearing once. The source of this sequence is a human donor in good health. The chain uses TRBV10-3 and TRBJ1-1, with TRBD1 identical over 10 bases. The sample consisted of CD4+ T cells from blood buffy coats. CDR3 sequence: CAISAPKLPGTGVSGTAFF. DNA for the CDR3: TGTGCCATCAGTGCCCCAAAACTCCCCGGGACAGGGGTCTCCGGTACAGCTTTCTTT.